Below, 18 T cell receptor beta chains from the same sample are listed, as sequenced in a study of blood T cell repertoires in COVID-19 (TCRdb year 2020). Libraries were prepared through the immunoSEQ multiplex PCR assay. What TCRdb holds here is the immuneACCESS table cut down to in-frame rearrangements. Part of the clones is not present; checked against another copy, under half of the missing clones reflect an unresolved V gene, and the others are unexplained. Recorded for this sample are approximately 17,000 clones; 87% of them occurred a single time. Roughly 50% of the sample is held by the ten biggest clonotypes. What was sequenced was peripheral blood. The source is a human donor in a cohort sampled during active COVID-19.

The chain has TRBV6-5 and TRBJ2-5, with 7 positions matching TRBD1. This CDR3 has 13 amino acids. Germline assignment: CDR1 MNHEY and CDR2 SVGAGI. The ends lost 5 bases at V and 4 bases at J; junction bases unmatched: 4. CDR3 sequence reads: CASSNRQGETQYF. As DNA, the CDR3 is TGTGCCAGCAGTAATAGACAGGGAGAGACCCAGTACTTC.

The rearrangement uses TRBV4-2 and TRBJ2-7, with 10 bases identical to TRBD2. Germline CDR1 is LGHNA and CDR2 is YNFKEQ. The CDR3 consists of 15 residues. V lost 3 bases and J lost 2; bases outside the gene matches: 4. The DNA of the CDR3 is TGTGCCAGCAGCCACGGACTAGCGGACCCCTACGAGCAGTACTTC. Its translation is CASSHGLADPYEQYF.

V and J are TRBV7-8 and TRBJ1-6; the match to TRBD1 covers 7 bases. V shed 2 bases, J shed 16 bases, and the junction held 5 bases outside the gene matches. The CDR3 has 12 residues. The V gene's germline CDR1 is SGHVS and CDR2 FQNEAQ. CDR3 sequence (DNA): TGTGCCAGCAGCTTAAGTAGACAGGGACTCCACTTT. Amino acid sequence: CASSLSRQGLHF.

This clone was seen once. The chain links TRBV5-1 to TRBJ2-5; 9 bases match TRBD2. With V trimmed by 0 bases and J by 5 bases, 2 bases remained unmatched. In germline, CDR1 is SGHRS, CDR2 YFSETQ. This CDR3 has 14 amino acids. The chain's CDR3 is CASSLDAGGETQYF. CDR3 nucleotide sequence: TGCGCCAGCAGCTTGGATGCGGGGGGGGAGACCCAGTACTTC.

The chain is built from TRBV4-3 and TRBJ2-3, with D uncertain. The V end lost 0 bases, the J end lost 0 bases, and 13 bases lay between the germline ends. The CDR3 is made up of 17 amino acids. Per the germline V gene, CDR1 is LGHNA and CDR2 is YSLEER. This chain's CDR3 is CASSQDLGGYSTDTQYF. The CDR3 nucleotides are TGCGCCAGCAGCCAAGATCTTGGCGGCTATAGCACAGATACGCAGTATTTT.

The chain joins TRBV11-2 to TRBJ1-3; tentatively, D is TRBD1 (5 bases). In germline, CDR1 is SGHAT, CDR2 FQNNGV. CDR3 length: 14 amino acids. Trimming took off 6 bases at V and 1 base at J, with 10 bases between the two ends. The CDR3 DNA reads TGTGCCAGCAGTGCAGGGTTTTCTGGAAACACCATATATTTT. It translates to CASSAGFSGNTIYF.

This clone was picked up one time. The gene calls are TRBV19 and TRBJ1-5; no definite D call. Germline CDR1 is LNHDA and CDR2 is SQIVND (reference sequence). Trimming removed 5 bases from V and 0 bases from J, with 11 bases in between. CDR3 length equals 15 residues. The DNA for the CDR3 is TGTGCCAGTAGTCTGGGCCAAAATAGCAATCAGCCCCAGCATTTT. Translated, it gives CASSLGQNSNQPQHF.

The rearrangement uses TRBV6-6 and TRBJ2-3, with TRBD2 identical over 14 bases. The J segment lost 6 bases and the V segment lost 8 bases, leaving 7 bases of the junction unmatched. CDR1 MNHNY and CDR2 SVGAGI come from the germline V gene (reference sequence). The CDR3 contains 15 residues. CDR3 residues: CASQTSGGAVDTQYF. The CDR3 DNA is TGTGCCAGCCAGACTAGCGGGGGGGCGGTGGATACGCAGTATTTT.

This chain connects TRBV11-1 to TRBJ1-2; unclear D gene. The length of the CDR3 is 14 residues. Germline V gives CDR1 SGHAT, CDR2 FQDESV (reference sequence). V was cut by 2 bases and J by 0 bases, with 7 bases left in between. The DNA of the CDR3 is TGTGCCAGCAGCTTATCGGGAACTAACTATGGCTACACCTTC. Translated: CASSLSGTNYGYTF.

CDR3 nucleotides: TGTGCCAGCACAGGTACCTACGAGCAGTACTTC. Amino acids: CASTGTYEQYF. The J gene is TRBJ2-7, the V gene TRBV6-5, with D uncertain. The V end lost 7 bases, the J end lost 2 bases, and 6 bases lay between the germline ends. Germline CDR1 MNHEY, CDR2 SVGAGI. This CDR3 region has 11 residues.

The chain has TRBV7-2 and TRBJ1-5; a possible D gene is TRBD1 (5 bases). Per the germline V gene, CDR1 is SGHTA and CDR2 is FQGNSA. This CDR3 comprises 17 residues. The V and J ends lost 3 bases and 0 bases respectively, with 15 bases between them. This CDR3 reads CASSFSSAGGSNQPQHF. The CDR3 coding sequence is TGTGCCAGCAGCTTTTCTTCCGCCGGGGGTAGCAATCAGCCCCAGCATTTT.

The CDR3 sequence is CASSPDRVDEQFF. The CDR3 DNA follows: TGCGCCAGCAGCCCGGACAGGGTTGATGAGCAGTTCTTC. The chain is built from TRBV5-1 and TRBJ2-1, with 8 nucleotides matching TRBD1. The CDR3 consists of 13 residues. Germline V gene data show CDR1 as SGHRS and CDR2 as YFSETQ. J gave up 8 bases and V 4 bases, and 5 bases lay outside the gene matches.

The genes are TRBV27 and TRBJ1-6, with D possibly TRBD1 on 5 matching bases. The CDR3 consists of 16 residues. Germline V gene lookup returns CDR1 MNHEY and CDR2 SMNVEV (reference sequence). Trimming took 5 bases from V and 2 from J, leaving 13 bases between them. The CDR3 DNA is TGTGCCAGCAGTCGATCCAGGGAGGCCTATAATTCACCCCTCCACTTT. Protein: CASSRSREAYNSPLHF.

The chain couples TRBV7-9 to TRBJ1-1, with a tentative D call TRBD1 (5 bases). Germline V gene lookup returns CDR1 SEHNR and CDR2 FQNEAQ (reference sequence). This CDR3 is built from 14 residues. V lost 8 bases and J 5 bases, leaving 18 bases between the germline ends. The CDR3 reads CASLRAGGGTEAFF. The DNA of the CDR3 is TGTGCCAGCCTCAGGGCTGGGGGAGGTACTGAAGCTTTCTTT.

This clone was seen only a few times. V usage is TRBV19 and J usage is TRBJ1-2; 9 bases align to TRBD1. V lost 3 bases and J lost 4; bases outside the gene matches: 6. Germline CDR1 LNHDA, CDR2 SQIVND (reference sequence). CDR3 length: 15 residues. The CDR3 loop is CASSIGTGWGYGYTF. The CDR3 nucleotides read TGTGCCAGTAGTATTGGGACAGGGTGGGGCTATGGCTACACCTTC. The full variable domain, rest sourced from reference TRBV19 and TRBJ1-2, is DGGITQSPKYLFRKEGQNVTLSCEQNLNHDAMYWYRQDPGQGLRLIYYSQIVNDFQKGDIAEGYSVSREKKESFPLTVTSAQKNPTAFYLCASSIGTGWGYGYTFGSGTRLTVV.

The gene calls are TRBV15 and TRBJ2-1; 11 bases are shared with TRBD2. There are 18 residues in the CDR3. CDR1 is LNHNV and CDR2 is YYDKDF in the germline V gene (reference sequence). After removal of 1 base from V and 1 base from J, the junction contained 6 bases not matched to a gene. Written as DNA, the CDR3 is TGTGCCACCAGCAGAGCACTAGCGGGGGCCGGGTCCTACAATGAGCAGTTCTTC. This encodes CATSRALAGAGSYNEQFF.

The chain carries TRBV19 and TRBJ2-7, with no clear D. V gave up 2 bases and J gave up 5 bases, with 7 bases separating them. CDR1 is LNHDA and CDR2 is SQIVND in the germline V gene (reference sequence). This CDR3 is 12 amino acids long. Written as DNA, the CDR3 is TGTGCCAGTAGTATAACCGGAGACGAGCAGTACTTC. It codes for CASSITGDEQYF.

The gene calls are TRBV10-3 and TRBJ2-5; D is perhaps TRBD2 (5 bases). Trimming left V 3 bases short and J 1 base short, with 12 bases between. This CDR3 region has 15 residues. Germline CDR1 and CDR2: ENHRY and SYGVKD. The CDR3 bases are TGTGCCATCAGTGACGGACGGGGAGTCCAAGAGACCCAGTACTTC. This translates into CAISDGRGVQETQYF.